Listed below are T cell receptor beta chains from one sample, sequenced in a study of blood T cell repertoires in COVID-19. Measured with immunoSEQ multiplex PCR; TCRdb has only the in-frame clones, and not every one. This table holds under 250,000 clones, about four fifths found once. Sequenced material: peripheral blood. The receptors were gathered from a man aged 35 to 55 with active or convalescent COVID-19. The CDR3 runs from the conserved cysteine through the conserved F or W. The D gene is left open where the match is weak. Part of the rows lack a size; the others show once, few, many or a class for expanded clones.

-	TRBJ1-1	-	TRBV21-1	CASSKKWARGDGDTEAFF	TGTGCCAGCAGCAAAAAATGGGCGCGGGGCGACGGGGACACTGAAGCTTTCTTT
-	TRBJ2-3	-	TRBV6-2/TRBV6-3	CASSYSGGTDTQYF	TGTGCCAGCAGTTACTCCGGGGGAACAGATACGCAGTATTTT
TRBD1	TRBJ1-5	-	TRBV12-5	CASGSGQGSNQPQHF	TGTGCTAGTGGCTCTGGACAGGGCTCTAATCAGCCCCAGCATTTT
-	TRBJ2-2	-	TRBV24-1	CATSDPDGTGELFF	TGTGCCACCAGTGATCCCGACGGGACAGGGGAGCTGTTTTTT
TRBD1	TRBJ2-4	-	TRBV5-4	CASSKGQGADIQYF	TGTGCCAGCAGCAAGGGACAGGGGGCTGACATTCAGTACTTC
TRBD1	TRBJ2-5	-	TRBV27	CASSAFPGQGQETQYF	TGTGCCAGCAGTGCTTTTCCGGGACAGGGACAAGAGACCCAGTACTTC
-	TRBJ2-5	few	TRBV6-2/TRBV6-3	CASSYSPRSGETQYF	TGTGCCAGCAGTTACTCCCCTAGATCGGGAGAGACCCAGTACTTC
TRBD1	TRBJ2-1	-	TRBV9	CASSPSGTGLVGEQFF	TGTGCCAGCAGCCCGAGCGGGACAGGGTTGGTGGGCGAGCAGTTCTTC
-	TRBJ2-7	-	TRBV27	CASSTSNSHEQYF	TGTGCCAGCAGTACATCGAATTCTCACGAGCAGTACTTC
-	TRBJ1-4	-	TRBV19	CASSSIPTTNEKLFF	TGTGCCAGTAGTAGCATCCCTACAACTAATGAAAAACTGTTTTTT
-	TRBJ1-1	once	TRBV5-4	CASSLFQGRAFF	TGTGCCAGCAGCCTGTTCCAGGGGCGAGCTTTCTTT
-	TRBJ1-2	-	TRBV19	CASTKRRGGYGYTF	TGTGCCAGTACCAAAAGAAGGGGTGGCTATGGCTACACCTTC
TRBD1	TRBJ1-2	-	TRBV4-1	CASSQEPGQGGDGYTF	TGCGCCAGCAGCCAAGAACCTGGACAGGGGGGAGATGGCTACACCTTC
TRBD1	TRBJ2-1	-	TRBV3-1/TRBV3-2	CASSQRSGTAVINEQFF	TGTGCCAGCAGCCAACGGTCCGGGACAGCGGTCATCAATGAGCAGTTCTTC
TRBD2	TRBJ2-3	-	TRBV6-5	CASTTSGKDTQYF	TGTGCCAGCACTACTAGCGGGAAAGATACGCAGTATTTT
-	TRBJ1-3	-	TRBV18	CASSPEVAPGNTIYF	TGTGCCAGCTCACCGGAGGTAGCGCCTGGAAACACCATATATTTT
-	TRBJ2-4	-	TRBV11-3	CASSLEGTGRAKNIQYF	TGTGCCAGCAGCTTAGAAGGCACAGGGCGAGCCAAAAACATTCAGTACTTC
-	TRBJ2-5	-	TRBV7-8	CASSLLGAGKETQYF	TGTGCCAGCAGCTTATTGGGGGCAGGGAAAGAGACCCAGTACTTC
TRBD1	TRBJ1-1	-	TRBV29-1	CSVVRQGGTEAFF	TGCAGCGTAGTTAGACAGGGAGGCACTGAAGCTTTCTTT
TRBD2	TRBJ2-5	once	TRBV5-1	CASSPGRKTQYF	TGCGCCAGCAGCCCCGGGAGGAAGACCCAGTACTTC
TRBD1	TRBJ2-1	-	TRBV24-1	CATSDRTGTGSKDEQFF	TGTGCCACCAGTGATCGCACCGGGACAGGGTCGAAGGATGAGCAGTTCTTC
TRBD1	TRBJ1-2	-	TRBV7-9	CASSLTLLTGTGNGYTF	TGTGCCAGCAGCCTGACACTCTTGACCGGGACAGGGAATGGCTACACCTTC
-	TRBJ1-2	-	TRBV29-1	CSAEPVTDNYGYTF	TGCAGCGCCGAGCCGGTGACAGATAACTATGGCTACACCTTC
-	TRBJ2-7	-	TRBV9	CASSVGQTPIQQYF	TGTGCCAGCAGCGTAGGACAGACCCCCATCCAGCAGTACTTC
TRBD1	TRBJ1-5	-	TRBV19	CASSWGTGGDQPQHF	TGTGCCAGTAGTTGGGGGACAGGGGGCGACCAGCCCCAGCATTTT
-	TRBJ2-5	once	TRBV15	CATSRVKGVGETQYF	TGTGCCACCAGCAGAGTCAAAGGGGTTGGGGAGACCCAGTACTTC
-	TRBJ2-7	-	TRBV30	CAWSKQVYEQYF	TGTGCCTGGAGTAAACAGGTCTACGAGCAGTACTTC
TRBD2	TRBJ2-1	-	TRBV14	CASSQNSGRAFFEQFF	TGTGCCAGCAGCCAAAATAGCGGGAGGGCCTTTTTTGAGCAGTTCTTC
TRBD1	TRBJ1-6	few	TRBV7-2	CASSLEGQHNSPLHF	TGTGCCAGCAGCTTAGAGGGACAGCATAATTCACCCCTCCACTTT
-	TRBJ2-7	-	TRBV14	CASSQVSTSREQYF	TGTGCCAGCAGCCAAGTCTCGACTAGTCGGGAGCAGTACTTC
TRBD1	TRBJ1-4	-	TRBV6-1	CASTEGTGNKEKLFF	TGTGCCAGCACTGAAGGGACAGGGAATAAAGAAAAACTGTTTTTT
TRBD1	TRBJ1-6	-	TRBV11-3	CASSPRSTGAGSPLHF	TGTGCCAGCAGCCCCAGATCGACAGGGGCAGGGTCACCCCTCCACTTT
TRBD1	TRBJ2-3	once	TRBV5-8	CASSLGQGSASTDTQYF	TGTGCCAGCAGCTTGGGACAGGGGTCGGCTAGCACAGATACGCAGTATTTT
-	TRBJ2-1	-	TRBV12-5	CASGPRGSSEQFF	TGTGCTAGTGGTCCCCGCGGAAGCAGCGAGCAGTTCTTC
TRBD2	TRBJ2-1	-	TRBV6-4	CATGLAGGSSYNEQFF	TGTGCCACCGGACTAGCGGGGGGGAGCTCCTACAATGAGCAGTTCTTC
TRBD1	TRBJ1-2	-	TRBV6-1	CASSGGQGQSQNYGYTF	TGTGCCAGCAGTGGGGGACAGGGCCAATCCCAGAACTATGGCTACACCTTC